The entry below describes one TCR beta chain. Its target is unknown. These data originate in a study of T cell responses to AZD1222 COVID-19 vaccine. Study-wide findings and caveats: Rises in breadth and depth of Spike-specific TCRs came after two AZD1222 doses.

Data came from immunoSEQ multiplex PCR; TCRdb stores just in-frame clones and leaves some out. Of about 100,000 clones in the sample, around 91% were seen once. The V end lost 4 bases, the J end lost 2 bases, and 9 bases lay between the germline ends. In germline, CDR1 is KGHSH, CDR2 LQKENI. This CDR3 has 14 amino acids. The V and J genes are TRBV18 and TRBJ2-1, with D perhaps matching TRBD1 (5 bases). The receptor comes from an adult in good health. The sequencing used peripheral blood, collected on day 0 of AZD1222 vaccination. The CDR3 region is CASSRTTAYNEQFF. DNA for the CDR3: TGTGCCAGCTCACGGACGACAGCCTACAATGAGCAGTTCTTC. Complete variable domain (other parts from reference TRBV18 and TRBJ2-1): NAGVMQNPRHLVRRRGQEARLRCSPMKGHSHVYWYRQLPEEGLKFMVYLQKENIIDESGMPKERFSAEFPKEGPSILRIQQVVRGDSAAYFCASSRTTAYNEQFFGPGTRLTVL.